Following are 14 T cell receptor beta chains from one sample sequenced in a study of shared clonotypes between healthy human individuals. Generated by immunoSEQ multiplex PCR, the TCRdb table keeps only in-frame clones and is missing some. The data hold about 960,000 clones, with over 60% observed a single time. The sequenced sample consisted of memory CD4+ T cells sorted from blood. Subset: CD45RA-negative fraction. These receptors all stem from a man younger than 35 in good health.

The V call is TRBV7-2, the J call TRBJ1-1; D not certain. V was clipped by 0 bases and J by 1 base, with 9 bases between them. The CDR3 extends over 15 amino acids. Germline V CDR1 and CDR2: SGHTA, FQGNSA. DNA of the CDR3: TGTGCCAGCAGCTTAGCGGGGAGAACGAACACTGAAGCTTTCTTT. Amino acid sequence: CASSLAGRTNTEAFF.

In its sample, this clone was seen once. The chain joins TRBV7-2 to TRBJ2-2, with D perhaps TRBD2 (5 bases). V lost 2 bases to trimming and J lost 4 bases, with 17 bases between them. Germline V gives CDR1 SGHTA, CDR2 FQGNSA. The CDR3 is 17 amino acids. CDR3 sequence: CASSLPTLAGITGELFF. The CDR3 region has the DNA TGTGCCAGCAGCTTACCTACCTTGGCCGGGATCACCGGGGAGCTGTTTTTT.

This sequence joins TRBV11-2 and TRBJ2-3, with D unresolved. Per the germline V gene, CDR1 is SGHAT and CDR2 is FQNNGV. Trimming removed 5 bases from V and 1 base from J, with 13 bases in between. This CDR3 is built from 15 residues. In nucleotides, the CDR3 is TGTGCCAGCAGCCCGCAGCCTTCCGGCACAGATACGCAGTATTTT. It encodes CASSPQPSGTDTQYF.

The chain carries TRBV13 and TRBJ2-3, with D perhaps being TRBD1 or TRBD2 (6 bases each). Germline V lookup: CDR1 PRHDT, CDR2 FYEKMQ (reference sequence). V dropped 5 bases and J dropped 9 bases, with 15 bases sitting between them. This CDR3 is 13 amino acids long. The CDR3 here is CASSPRRGETQYF. The CDR3 DNA reads TGTGCCAGCAGCCCTAGGAGGGGGGAAACGCAGTATTTT. The full variable domain, in which reference TRBV13 and TRBJ2-3 provide the parts outside the CDR3, is AAGVIQSPRHLIKEKRETATLKCYPIPRHDTVYWYQQGPGQDPQFLISFYEKMQSDKGSIPDRFSAQQFSDYHSELNMSSLELGDSALYFCASSPRRGETQYFGPGTRLTVL.

This chain links TRBV30 with TRBJ1-6, with TRBD1 identical over 7 bases. V was pared by 1 base and J by 9 bases, with 3 bases of the junction left unmatched. Germline V gene sequence: CDR1 GTSNPN, CDR2 SVGIG (reference sequence). The CDR3 sequence is 13 residues long. The CDR3 DNA follows: TGTGCCTGGAGTGACAGGGGCTCTTCACCCCTCCACTTT. Translating gives CAWSDRGSSPLHF.

The chain has TRBV5-1 and TRBJ1-3, with TRBD1 identical over 7 bases. V lost 0 bases, J lost 3 bases, and 3 bases stayed unmatched. There are 15 residues in the CDR3. Germline-derived CDR1 and CDR2 are SGHRS and YFSETQ. In DNA form, the CDR3 reads TGCGCCAGCAGCTTGGAGGGGGCGCGTGGAAACACCATATATTTT. Translating it yields CASSLEGARGNTIYF.

The chain recombines TRBV4-1 with TRBJ2-6; 10 nucleotides align to TRBD2. Germline assignment: CDR1 MGHRA and CDR2 YSYEKL. The junction had 7 bases not matched to a gene; V was cut back by 0 bases and J by 5 bases. CDR3 length: 18 residues. The CDR3 here is CASSQDQPSGRRANVLTF. CDR3 sequence (DNA): TGCGCCAGCAGCCAAGATCAGCCTAGCGGGAGAAGGGCCAACGTCCTGACTTTC.

The chain joins TRBV6-6 to TRBJ1-2; 10 nucleotides agree with TRBD1. The CDR3 totals 15 residues. The junction had 13 bases not matched to a gene; V was cut back by 8 bases and J by 7 bases. Germline CDR1 and CDR2: MNHNY and SVGAGI (reference sequence). CDR3 sequence (DNA): TGTGCCAGCCGCGTGACAGGGGGCGTTAAAGGTGGCTACACCTTC. This gives the protein CASRVTGGVKGGYTF.

Comment on this clone: Other DNA variants within this sample encode the same CDR3. This rearrangement joins TRBV28 to TRBJ2-3; unclear D gene. The ends were cut back, 3 bases at V and 4 bases at J, with 5 bases in the middle. The CDR3 runs to 12 residues. The germline gives CDR1 MDHEN, CDR2 SYDVKM. The CDR3 bases are TGTGCCAGCAGTTTGCGTTCAGATACGCAGTATTTT. Residues: CASSLRSDTQYF. The full variable domain, with the rest looked up from reference TRBV28 and TRBJ2-3, is DVKVTQSSRYLVKRTGEKVFLECVQDMDHENMFWYRQDPGLGLRLIYFSYDVKMKEKGDIPEGYSVSREKKERFSLILESASTNQTSMYLCASSLRSDTQYFGPGTRLTVL.

The rearrangement links TRBV5-1 to TRBJ2-2, with D uncertain. This CDR3 is built from 14 residues. V shed 4 bases and J shed 3 bases, with 10 bases lying between them. Germline V lookup: CDR1 SGHRS, CDR2 YFSETQ. The CDR3 is CASSRSRDTGELFF. The DNA for the CDR3 is TGCGCCAGCAGCCGCAGCCGGGACACCGGGGAGCTGTTTTTT.

This sequence joins TRBV6-6 and TRBJ1-1; the match to TRBD1 covers 8 bases. The CDR3 consists of 14 residues. The J segment lost 0 bases and the V segment lost 5 bases, leaving 2 bases of the junction unmatched. Germline-derived CDR1 and CDR2 are MNHNY and SVGAGI (reference sequence). The CDR3 region is CASSRQGLNTEAFF. The CDR3 nucleotides read TGTGCCAGCAGTCGACAGGGGCTGAACACTGAAGCTTTCTTT.

There are a few counts of this clone. This chain uses TRBV7-9 with TRBJ2-1; D not certain. CDR3 length: 13 amino acids. The V and J ends lost 7 bases and 7 bases respectively, with 14 bases between them. The germline V gene encodes CDR1 SEHNR and CDR2 FQNEAQ (reference sequence). The CDR3 loop is CASTPVNVNEQFF. In DNA, the CDR3 is TGTGCCAGCACCCCCGTAAACGTTAATGAGCAGTTCTTC. Full variable domain (rest looked up from reference TRBV7-9 and TRBJ2-1): DTGVSQNPRHKITKRGQNVTFRCDPISEHNRLYWYRQTLGQGPEFLTYFQNEAQLEKSRLLSDRFSAERPKGSFSTLEIQRTEQGDSAMYLCASTPVNVNEQFFGPGTRLTVL.

The chain combines TRBV6-6 with TRBJ1-1, with unresolved D. The CDR3 spans 13 residues. Per the germline V gene, CDR1 is MNHNY and CDR2 is SVGAGI (reference sequence). The V end was cut by 7 bases, the J end by 6 bases, with 15 bases between. CDR3 protein: CASTLRSDSEAFF. The CDR3 DNA is TGTGCCAGCACCCTGAGGAGCGACTCTGAAGCTTTCTTT.

This clone was recorded once. The chain carries TRBV7-9 and TRBJ2-5; D may be TRBD2 (6 bases). The germline CDR1 and CDR2 sequences are SEHNR and FQNEAQ (reference sequence). CDR3 size: 17 residues. Trimming stripped 4 bases from V and 1 base from J, with 19 bases between. The CDR3 coding sequence is TGTGCCAGCAGCTCCAAAGGGGACTTTAGCGGCCAAGAGACCCAGTACTTC. It encodes CASSSKGDFSGQETQYF.